The sequence of this T cell receptor (beta chain) was determined in a study of blood T cell repertoires in COVID-19 (dated by TCRdb to the early 2020s). About the investigation overall: The collaborator samples originated in the United States, Italy and Spain and spanned the acute and convalescent phases of COVID-19. Sample metadata almost always included a de-identified subject ID, COVID-19 status, age in years and sex. The repertoires were made available in a free public database intended to serve as a resource for research on the immune response to SARS-CoV-2. Where HLA class I and class II types were available, the types were taken from metadata supplied by the sample provider, not from assay-based typing. The samples were drawn from the first 160 participants of the ongoing ImmuneRACE study and from under 1,500 subjects provided by 6 global collaborators. The dataset comprised deeply sampled blood TCRbeta repertoires from subjects exposed to, actively infected with, or recovered from COVID-19. The prospective study material was composed of cDNA or gDNA derived from T cells, B-cell-depleted T cells, or PBMCs. The investigation overall reported the following: The quantity of clinical and demographic metadata differed by source and by participant and was supplied without curation.

Each collaborating institution followed its own protocols to collect whole blood in K2EDTA tubes. For TCRbeta analysis, collaborators shipped samples in one of three forms: frozen whole blood, isolated PBMCs, or DNA extracted from either of those sample types. The immunoSEQ Assay, a bias-controlled multiplex PCR, was used to amplify TCRbeta CDR3 regions from genomic DNA. The study's processing was this. The number of nucleated cells in each sample was estimated from the amplification of reference gene primers within the assay. To quantify the absolute abundance of each unique TCRbeta CDR3 rearrangement, sequence reads were collapsed and filtered. For each sample, productive Simpson clonality was calculated by taking the square root of Simpson's diversity index across productive rearrangements. Entries here come from immuneACCESS through TCRdb and include only in-frame sequences with V and J called. Some clones fail to appear in such tables; in the studies checked, an unresolved V gene covers under half of the shortfall, and the cause of the remainder is unknown. V and J calls and clone size are as listed in that table; D and trimming were resolved from the DNA. This sample comprises nearly 25,000 clones, 92% of them detected only once. About 31% of the sample rests with the top ten.

A word on this clone: The specificity of this receptor is unknown. No base qualities exist here, and no much larger clone lies one base off it.

Its CDR3 holds 14 amino acids, cysteine through phenylalanine. CDR3 DNA is the only sequence kept; it has 42 bases, read in frame from the first base. V is reduced by 0 bases and J by 2 bases, leaving a spacing of 7 bases between them. Looking up the germline V gene yields CDR1 KGHSH and CDR2 LQKENI. The chain was built from TRBV18 and TRBJ2-5, and the D gene may be TRBD2, 6 bases matching. Material: peripheral blood. The source of this sequence is a man between 65 and 80 years old with active COVID-19. This receptor has the CDR3 CASSPPRGQETQYF. The DNA sequence is given as TGTGCCAGCTCACCACCGCGGGGTCAAGAGACCCAGTACTTC.